The 19 T cell receptor beta chains listed next were all sequenced from one sample in a study of identifying expanded T cells in peripheral blood (dated by TCRdb to the late 2010s). The method behind the library was the immunoSEQ multiplex PCR assay. Here the immuneACCESS table is served through TCRdb, limited to in-frame sequences with V and J called. Missing clones are a known gap in these copies; in checked studies unresolved V genes cover under half, and the rest lacks a known reason. A total of around 82,000 clones appear in this sample, about 83% of them only once. The ten largest clones take up about 18% of the sample. What was sequenced was blood. The receptor set was obtained from a person between 18 and 69 years old in good health.

Written as DNA, the CDR3 is TGCGCCAGCAGCTTGGAATTAGCGGGAGTCTATGAGCAGTTCTTC. Protein product: CASSLELAGVYEQFF. V is TRBV5-1 and J is TRBJ2-1; 9 nucleotides match TRBD2. V was pared by 0 bases and J by 8 bases, with 6 bases of the junction left unmatched. CDR1 SGHRS and CDR2 YFSETQ come from the germline V gene. The CDR3 sequence is 15 residues long.

This clone was detected only once. The chain is built from TRBV14 and TRBJ2-5, with TRBD1 as a possible D gene (5 bases). In germline, CDR1 is SGHDN, CDR2 FVKESK. Trimming took off 4 bases at V and 5 bases at J, with 17 bases between the two ends. The CDR3 runs 15 residues. DNA of the CDR3: TGTGCCAGCAGCCTAGGGGAAGAATTTGTGGAGACCCAGTACTTC. This translates into CASSLGEEFVETQYF. Complete variable domain (other parts from reference TRBV14 and TRBJ2-5): EAGVTQFPSHSVIEKGQTVTLRCDPISGHDNLYWYRRVMGKEIKFLLHFVKESKQDESGMPNNRFLAERTGGTYSTLKVQPAELEDSGVYFCASSLGEEFVETQYFGPGTRLLVL.

The gene calls are TRBV28 and TRBJ2-2; TRBD1 matches 7 bases. The V gene's germline CDR1 is MDHEN and CDR2 SYDVKM. V dropped 7 bases and J dropped 3; count of bases not matched to a gene: 11. The CDR3 covers 16 residues. The CDR3 region is CASKEAGQAYTGELFF. The DNA for the CDR3 is TGTGCCAGCAAGGAGGCAGGACAGGCCTACACCGGGGAGCTGTTTTTT.

The chain combines TRBV30 with TRBJ2-2; the D is unclear. V was trimmed by 2 bases and J by 2 bases, leaving 9 bases between them. There are 14 residues in the CDR3. The V gene's germline CDR1 is GTSNPN and CDR2 SVGIG (reference sequence). The chain's CDR3 is CAWSTSRNTGELFF. For the CDR3, the DNA is TGTGCCTGGAGTACGTCTAGAAACACCGGGGAGCTGTTTTTT.

The chain employs TRBV7-3 and TRBJ2-7; TRBD2 matches at 7 bases. V shed 0 bases and J 3 bases; nucleotides not matched to a gene: 5. CDR1 is SGHTA and CDR2 is FQGTGA in the germline V gene. CDR3 size: 15 residues. CDR3 loop: CASSLTAGEGYEQYF. The CDR3 coding sequence is TGTGCCAGCAGCTTAACTGCCGGGGAGGGCTACGAGCAGTACTTC.

The chain employs TRBV28 and TRBJ1-1; D unresolved. CDR1 is MDHEN, CDR2 SYDVKM, per germline. Between the trimmed V and J ends, which lost 6 bases and 4 bases, there was a span of 12 bases. There are 13 residues in the CDR3. CDR3 nucleotides: TGTGCCAGCAGGGTCTCGCATGGCACTGAAGCTTTCTTT. Amino acids: CASRVSHGTEAFF.

The V gene is TRBV5-1, the J gene TRBJ2-3, with D possibly being TRBD1 (5 bases). This CDR3 spans 14 amino acids. The germline V gene has CDR1 SGHRS and CDR2 YFSETQ. The V gene lost 1 base and the J gene lost 4 bases, with 10 bases spanning the gap. CDR3 bases: TGCGCCAGCAGCTTGAACAGGAACGCAGATACGCAGTATTTT. Residues: CASSLNRNADTQYF.

The CDR3 sequence is CASRRSLAGYDGELFF. CDR3 sequence (DNA): TGCGCCAGCAGACGGTCACTAGCGGGGTATGACGGGGAGCTGTTTTTT. The rearrangement uses TRBV5-1 and TRBJ2-2; 10 nucleotides align to TRBD2. The CDR3 is made up of 16 amino acids. The J segment lost 7 bases and the V segment lost 5 bases, leaving 11 bases of the junction unmatched. Germline-derived CDR1 and CDR2 are SGHRS and YFSETQ.

This clone was observed once. The genes are TRBV30 and TRBJ1-5; the D is unclear. The CDR3 consists of 13 residues. Trimming stripped 2 bases from V and 4 bases from J, with 9 bases between. In germline, CDR1 is GTSNPN, CDR2 SVGIG (reference sequence). In DNA, the CDR3 is TGTGCCTGGAGTCGAGGTGAAAATCAGCCCCAGCATTTT. As protein: CAWSRGENQPQHF. Full variable domain (missing parts from reference TRBV30 and TRBJ1-5): SQTIHQWPATLVQPVGSPLSLECTVEGTSNPNLYWYRQAAGRGLQLLFYSVGIGQISSEVPQNLSASRPQDRQFILSSKKLLLSDSGFYLCAWSRGENQPQHFGDGTRLSIL.

The chain combines TRBV6-5 with TRBJ2-7, with TRBD2 matching over 11 bases. The CDR3 is 15 amino acids. Germline loops: CDR1 MNHEY, CDR2 SVGAGI. V lost 2 bases to trimming and J lost 5 bases; unmatched junction nucleotides: 5. CDR3 in amino acids: CASSYLSGRAHEQYF. Written as DNA, the CDR3 is TGTGCCAGCAGTTACCTTAGCGGGAGGGCCCACGAGCAGTACTTC.

In nucleotides, the CDR3 is TGTGCCAGCAGTGGAGACCGGGACAGGGACTACAATGAGCAGTTCTTC. This codes for CASSGDRDRDYNEQFF. The V call is TRBV6-1, the J call TRBJ2-1; 9 bases line up with TRBD1. The CDR3 is 16 amino acids. Germline V CDR1 and CDR2: MNHNS, SASEGT. Germline trimming cut 4 bases from V and 3 bases from J; bases unmatched to any gene: 7.

The chain links TRBV28 to TRBJ1-4, with D maybe TRBD1 (5 bases). The ends were cut back, 10 bases at V and 1 base at J, with 16 bases in the middle. CDR1 is MDHEN and CDR2 is SYDVKM in the germline V gene. This CDR3 region has 15 residues. The CDR3 here is CATKRQGGTNEKLFF. CDR3 DNA: TGTGCCACCAAAAGGCAGGGTGGAACTAATGAAAAACTGTTTTTT. Full variable domain (missing parts from reference TRBV28 and TRBJ1-4): DVKVTQSSRYLVKRTGEKVFLECVQDMDHENMFWYRQDPGLGLRLIYFSYDVKMKEKGDIPEGYSVSREKKERFSLILESASTNQTSMYLCATKRQGGTNEKLFFGSGTQLSVL.

This chain links TRBV4-3 with TRBJ2-1, with no clear D. Germline CDR1 is LGHNA and CDR2 is YSLEER. CDR3 size: 15 residues. Trimming took 1 base from V and 4 from J, leaving 11 bases between them. CDR3 protein: CASSQAQPVYNEQFF. In DNA, the CDR3 is TGCGCCAGCAGCCAAGCCCAGCCCGTTTACAATGAGCAGTTCTTC.

The chain has TRBV4-3 and TRBJ1-5; D uncertain. The V gene lost 0 bases and the J gene lost 2 bases, with 5 bases spanning the gap. Germline loops: CDR1 LGHNA, CDR2 YSLEER. CDR3 size: 14 residues. The CDR3: CASSQDLRNQPQHF. The CDR3 bases are TGCGCCAGCAGCCAAGATCTTCGCAATCAGCCCCAGCATTTT.

The chain is built from TRBV7-3 and TRBJ2-1, with 9 bases matching TRBD2. The germline V gene encodes CDR1 SGHTA and CDR2 FQGTGA. The CDR3 runs 19 residues. With V trimmed by 1 base and J by 3 bases, 13 bases remained unmatched. DNA of the CDR3: TGTGCCAGCAGCTTAAGGGCTAGCGGGACTTCCCGGGGCTACAATGAGCAGTTCTTC. Translation gives CASSLRASGTSRGYNEQFF. Together with reference TRBV7-3 and TRBJ2-1, the CDR3 gives the full variable domain: GAGVSQTPSNKVTEKGKYVELRCDPISGHTALYWYRQSLGQGPEFLIYFQGTGAADDSGLPNDRFFAVRPEGSVSTLKIQRTERGDSAVYLCASSLRASGTSRGYNEQFFGPGTRLTVL.

The table lists this clone with a count of one. CDR3 nucleotides: TGTGCCAGTGTTGGGATTGGCTACAATGAGCAGTTCTTC. It yields the protein CASVGIGYNEQFF. The chain recombines TRBV19 with TRBJ2-1; D unresolved. Germline loops: CDR1 LNHDA, CDR2 SQIVND (reference sequence). Trimming shortened V by 8 bases and J by 3 bases, and 11 bases separated the two germline ends. This CDR3 spans 13 amino acids. Combining the CDR3 with reference TRBV19 and TRBJ2-1 gives the whole variable domain DGGITQSPKYLFRKEGQNVTLSCEQNLNHDAMYWYRQDPGQGLRLIYYSQIVNDFQKGDIAEGYSVSREKKESFPLTVTSAQKNPTAFYLCASVGIGYNEQFFGPGTRLTVL.

Judged by abundance, this clone is medium-sized. The V call is TRBV27, the J call TRBJ2-7; 8 bases align to TRBD2. Trimming at V came to 3 bases and at J to 7 bases, leaving 8 bases not matched to a gene. Germline V gene sequence: CDR1 MNHEY, CDR2 SMNVEV (reference sequence). The length of the CDR3 is 14 residues. CDR3 DNA: TGTGCCAGCAGTTTCAGCGGGAGAGGGGGAGAGCAGTACTTC. Its protein product is CASSFSGRGGEQYF.

The chain is built from TRBV5-1 and TRBJ1-1; a weak D match, TRBD1 (5 bases). The germline V and J ends were trimmed by 4 bases and 8 bases, with 15 bases remaining between them. CDR1 is SGHRS and CDR2 is YFSETQ in the germline V gene. This CDR3 has 13 residues. Here the CDR3 reads CASSDWDGREAFF. As DNA, the CDR3 is TGCGCCAGCAGCGACTGGGACGGTCGGGAAGCTTTCTTT.

The rearrangement uses TRBV19 and TRBJ2-3; the D gene is possibly TRBD1 (5 bases). This CDR3 region has 16 residues. Germline V gene lookup returns CDR1 LNHDA and CDR2 SQIVND (reference sequence). V dropped 6 bases and J dropped 0 bases, with 16 bases sitting between them. Written as DNA, the CDR3 is TGTGCCAGTAGAAGGGGAACAGGAATAAGCACAGATACGCAGTATTTT. This encodes CASRRGTGISTDTQYF.